The T cell receptor (beta chain) under discussion was sequenced for a study of cytomegalovirus exposure and HLA in healthy donors. Study information: Earlier, approximately 110 million unique TCR beta sequences were recovered from roughly 180 million T cells by an analysis.

The CDR3 has 16 amino acids. CDR1 LGHNA and CDR2 YSLEER come from the germline V gene. V dropped 0 bases and J dropped 5 bases, with 16 bases sitting between them. This clone was seen once. Its specificity is not known. Study results and caveats: In a later analysis, TCR beta V- and J-gene trimming was associated with a missense DCLRE1C variant. Both high specificity and high sensitivity reportedly marked the classifier's diagnosis of cytomegalovirus status.

The PCR contained 60 Vbeta and 13 Jbeta primers. Measured with immunoSEQ multiplex PCR; TCRdb has only the in-frame clones, and not every one. This sample has 190,000 or so clones, with 82% found just once. The sample taken for sequencing was PBMCs. The chain couples TRBV4-3 to TRBJ2-5; D may be TRBD1 (6 bases). This clonotype originated in a boy aged 2 to 10 in good health and CMV-seronegative. In nucleotides, the CDR3 is TGCGCCAGCAGCCAAGATATCAGGGGACGGGCGGAGACCCAGTACTTC. Its translation is CASSQDIRGRAETQYF.